One sample yielded the 11 T cell receptor beta chains listed below, sequenced in a study of T cell repertoires in cytomegalovirus infection. TCRdb redid the calling of the reads with MiXCR, one entry per CDR3 protein. The repertoire holds 450,000 to 650,000 distinct CDR3 sequences, 40% seen once, with 48% in the top ten. These TCRs are of unknown antigen specificity. Sequenced here: cultured PBMCs, sampled from culture after CMV antigen stimulation. These receptors were taken from a human donor in good health (CMV status not recorded). Some clones in this sample may be carry-over from other donors' samples.

This clonotype was counted between two and nine times. This chain links TRBV11-2 with TRBJ2-3, with TRBD1 identical over 7 bases. The V gene end was trimmed by 5 bases and the J gene end by 2 bases; junction bases not matched to a gene: 7. The germline V gene has CDR1 SGHAT and CDR2 FQNNGV. The CDR3 extends over 15 amino acids. CDR3 coding DNA: TGTGCCAGCAGCACAGGGACAGTGACCACAGATACGCAGTATTTT. Its translation is CASSTGTVTTDTQYF.

The genes are TRBV3-1 and TRBJ2-2; D gene unclear. The germline CDR1 and CDR2 sequences are LGHDT and YNNKEL (reference sequence). The CDR3 sequence is 13 residues long. The V end lost 6 bases, the J end lost 3 bases, and 8 bases lay between the germline ends. In DNA form, the CDR3 reads TGTGCCAGCAGGAGACAATACACCGGGGAGCTGTTTTTT. This gives the protein CASRRQYTGELFF.

The rearrangement links TRBV7-2 to TRBJ2-2; D unresolved. Germline CDR1 and CDR2: SGHTA and FQGNSA. With 5 bases removed from V and 5 bases from J, the gap between germline ends came to 6 bases. The CDR3 length is 12 residues. This chain's CDR3 is CASSTRTGELFF. In DNA, the CDR3 is TGTGCCAGCAGCACCCGAACCGGGGAGCTGTTTTTT.

This chain connects TRBV7-2 to TRBJ2-6; no clear D. Germline V lookup: CDR1 SGHTA, CDR2 FQGNSA. V lost 1 base and J lost 2, with 9 bases in between. This CDR3 comprises 16 residues. The CDR3 is CASSLGLWAGANVLTF. The DNA of the CDR3 is TGTGCCAGCAGCTTAGGTCTTTGGGCTGGGGCCAACGTCCTGACTTTC.

The chain combines TRBV27 with TRBJ2-5; D is unresolved. The V gene's germline CDR1 is MNHEY and CDR2 SMNVEV (reference sequence). V dropped 8 bases and J dropped 6 bases, with 4 bases sitting between them. The CDR3 runs 9 residues. CDR3 nucleotides: TGTGCCAGCGTCCAGACCCAGTACTTC. Translation gives CASVQTQYF.

This clonotype has just a few counts. The chain uses TRBV12-3 or TRBV12-4 and TRBJ1-5; 11 bases line up with TRBD1. V shed 6 bases, J shed 5 bases, and the junction held 3 bases outside the gene matches. CDR3 size: 14 residues. The CDR3 loop reads CASRGTGGDQPQHF. CDR3 bases: TGTGCCAGCAGGGGGACAGGGGGTGATCAGCCCCAGCATTTT.

This clonotype was found a few times. This sequence joins TRBV11-2 and TRBJ2-1, with D maybe TRBD2 (5 bases). This CDR3 has 13 residues. With 5 bases removed from V and 5 bases from J, the gap between germline ends came to 10 bases. Looked up from germline, CDR1 is SGHAT and CDR2 is FQNNGV. CDR3 coding DNA: TGTGCCAGCAGCCCTGGGAGAAACAATGAGCAGTTCTTC. As protein: CASSPGRNNEQFF.

This clonotype has only a few counts. A read error may produce the germline difference seen at one junction end. The V gene is TRBV4-1, the J gene TRBJ2-1, with D tentatively TRBD1 (5 bases). Germline V gene lookup returns CDR1 MGHRA and CDR2 YSYEKL. The CDR3 runs to 15 residues. As DNA, the CDR3 is TGTGCCAGCAGCCAACCCCCAGGGTCCTACAATGAGCAGTTCTTC. It yields the protein CASSQPPGSYNEQFF.

The chain combines TRBV6-5 with TRBJ2-7; D unclear. V lost 0 bases, J lost 2 bases, and 11 bases lay in between. The CDR3 consists of 15 residues. The germline CDR1 and CDR2 sequences are MNHEY and SVGAGI. CDR3 protein: CASSYSVTSPYEQYF. CDR3 coding DNA: TGTGCCAGCAGTTACTCGGTGACTTCCCCCTACGAGCAGTACTTC.

V and J are TRBV6-2 or TRBV6-3 and TRBJ2-7; D remains unclear. The CDR3 is 15 residues long. Trimming removed 5 bases from V and 0 bases from J, with 14 bases in between. The V gene's germline CDR1 is MNHEY and CDR2 SVGEGT. For the CDR3, the DNA is TGTGCCAGCAGTCCCCTCACATTGAGCTCCTACGAGCAGTACTTC. Residues: CASSPLTLSSYEQYF.

This clonotype was detected a few times. CDR3 bases: TGTGCCAGCAGCTTACGGCTAGCGGGGGAAGAGACCCAGTACTTC. Translated, it gives CASSLRLAGEETQYF. The chain couples TRBV7-7 to TRBJ2-5; 10 bases match TRBD2. V lost 2 bases and J lost 3; bases outside the gene matches: 3. The CDR3 loop spans 15 amino acids. The germline V gene encodes CDR1 SSHAT and CDR2 FNYEAQ (reference sequence). Full variable domain (outside the CDR3, taken from reference TRBV7-7 and TRBJ2-5): GAGVSQSPRYKVTKRGQDVTLRCDPISSHATLYWYQQALGQGPEFLTYFNYEAQPDKSGLPSDRFSAERPEGSISTLTIQRTEQRDSAMYRCASSLRLAGEETQYFGPGTRLLVL.